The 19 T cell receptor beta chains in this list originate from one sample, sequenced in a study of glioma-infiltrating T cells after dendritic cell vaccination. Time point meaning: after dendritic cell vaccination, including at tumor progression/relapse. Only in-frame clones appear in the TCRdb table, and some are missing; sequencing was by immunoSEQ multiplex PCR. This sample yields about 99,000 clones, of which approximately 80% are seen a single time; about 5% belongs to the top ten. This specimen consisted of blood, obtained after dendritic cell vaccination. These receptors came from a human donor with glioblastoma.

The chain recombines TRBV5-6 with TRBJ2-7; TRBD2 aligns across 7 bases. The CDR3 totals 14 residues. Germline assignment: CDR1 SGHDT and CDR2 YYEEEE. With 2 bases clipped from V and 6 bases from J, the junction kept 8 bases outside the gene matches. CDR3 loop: CASSLYGRTAEQYF. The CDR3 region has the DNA TGTGCCAGCAGCTTATACGGGAGGACGGCCGAGCAGTACTTC.

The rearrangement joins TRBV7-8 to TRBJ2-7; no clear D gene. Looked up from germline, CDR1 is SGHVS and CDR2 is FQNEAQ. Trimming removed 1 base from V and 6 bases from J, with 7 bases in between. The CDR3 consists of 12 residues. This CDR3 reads CASSLDGFEQYF. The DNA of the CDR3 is TGTGCCAGCAGCTTAGACGGGTTCGAGCAGTACTTC.

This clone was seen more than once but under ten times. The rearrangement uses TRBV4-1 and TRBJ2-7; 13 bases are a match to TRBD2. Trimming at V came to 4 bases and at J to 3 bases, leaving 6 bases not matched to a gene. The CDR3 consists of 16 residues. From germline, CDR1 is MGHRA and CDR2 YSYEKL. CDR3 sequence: CASSPLLAGGHYEQYF. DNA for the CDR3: TGCGCCAGCAGCCCCCTACTAGCGGGGGGGCACTACGAGCAGTACTTC.

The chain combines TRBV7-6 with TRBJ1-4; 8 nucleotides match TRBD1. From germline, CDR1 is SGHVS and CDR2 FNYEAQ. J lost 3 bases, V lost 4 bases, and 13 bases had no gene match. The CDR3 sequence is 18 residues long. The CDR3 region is CASSCGQGKVGANEKLFF. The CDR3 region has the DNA TGTGCCAGCAGCTGCGGACAGGGAAAGGTAGGGGCTAATGAAAAACTGTTTTTT.

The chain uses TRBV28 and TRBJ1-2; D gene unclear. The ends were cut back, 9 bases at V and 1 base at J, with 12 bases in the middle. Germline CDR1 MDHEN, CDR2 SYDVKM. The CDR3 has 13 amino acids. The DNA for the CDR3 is TGTGCCAGTGGGTCCCCGGGTAACTATGGCTACACCTTC. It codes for CASGSPGNYGYTF.

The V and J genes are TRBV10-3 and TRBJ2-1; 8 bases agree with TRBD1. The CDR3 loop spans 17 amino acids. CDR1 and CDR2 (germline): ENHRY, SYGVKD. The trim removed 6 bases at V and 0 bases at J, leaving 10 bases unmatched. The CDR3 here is CAISGQGGSNSYNEQFF. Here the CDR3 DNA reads TGTGCCATCAGCGGACAGGGTGGCAGTAACTCCTACAATGAGCAGTTCTTC.

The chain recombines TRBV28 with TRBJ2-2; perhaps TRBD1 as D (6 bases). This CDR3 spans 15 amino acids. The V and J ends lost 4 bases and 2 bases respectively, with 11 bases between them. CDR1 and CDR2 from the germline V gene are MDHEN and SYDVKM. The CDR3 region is CASSSAGVNTGELFF. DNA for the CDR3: TGTGCCAGCAGTTCGGCAGGGGTCAACACCGGGGAGCTGTTTTTT.

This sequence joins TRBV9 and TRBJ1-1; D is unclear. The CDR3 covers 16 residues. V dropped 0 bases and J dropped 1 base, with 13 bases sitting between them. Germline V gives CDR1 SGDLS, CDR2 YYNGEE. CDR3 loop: CASSVGAELSNTEAFF. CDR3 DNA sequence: TGTGCCAGCAGCGTAGGAGCAGAACTATCGAACACTGAAGCTTTCTTT.

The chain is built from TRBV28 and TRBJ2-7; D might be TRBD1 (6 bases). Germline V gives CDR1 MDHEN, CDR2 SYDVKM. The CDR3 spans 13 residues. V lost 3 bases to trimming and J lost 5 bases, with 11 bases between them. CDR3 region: CASSLPGVNEQYF. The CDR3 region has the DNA TGTGCCAGCAGTTTGCCAGGGGTGAACGAGCAGTACTTC.

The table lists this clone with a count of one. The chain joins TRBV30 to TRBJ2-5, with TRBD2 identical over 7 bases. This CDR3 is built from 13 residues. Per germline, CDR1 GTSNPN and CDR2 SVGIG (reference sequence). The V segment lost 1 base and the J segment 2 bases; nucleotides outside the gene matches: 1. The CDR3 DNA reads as TGTGCCTGGAGTGGAGCGGGACAAGAGACCCAGTACTTC. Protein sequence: CAWSGAGQETQYF.

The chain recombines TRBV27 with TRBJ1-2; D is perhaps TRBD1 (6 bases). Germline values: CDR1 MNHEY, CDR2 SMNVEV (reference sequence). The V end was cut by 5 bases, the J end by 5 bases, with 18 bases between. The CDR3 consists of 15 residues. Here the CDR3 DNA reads TGTGCCAGCAGTGCGTTACCGGGACATCTATATGGCTACACCTTC. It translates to CASSALPGHLYGYTF.

The CDR3 spells CASSSTSGRAYEQYF. The CDR3 DNA reads as TGTGCCAGCAGCTCGACTAGCGGGAGGGCCTACGAGCAGTACTTC. The chain links TRBV2 to TRBJ2-7; 14 positions match TRBD2. With V trimmed by 6 bases and J by 2 bases, 3 bases remained unmatched. The germline CDR1 and CDR2 sequences are SNHLY and FYNNEI. CDR3 length equals 15 residues. The variable domain in full, completed from reference TRBV2 and TRBJ2-7, reads EPEVTQTPSHQVTQMGQEVILRCVPISNHLYFYWYRQILGQKVEFLVSFYNNEISEKSEIFDDQFSVERPDGSNFTLKIRSTKLEDSAMYFCASSSTSGRAYEQYFGPGTRLTVT.

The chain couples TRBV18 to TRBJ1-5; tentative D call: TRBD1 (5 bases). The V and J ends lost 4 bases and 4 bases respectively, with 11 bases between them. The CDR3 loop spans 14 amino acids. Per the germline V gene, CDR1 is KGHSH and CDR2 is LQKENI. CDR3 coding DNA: TGTGCCAGCTCACTCACAGGCGGAAATCAGCCCCAGCATTTT. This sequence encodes CASSLTGGNQPQHF.

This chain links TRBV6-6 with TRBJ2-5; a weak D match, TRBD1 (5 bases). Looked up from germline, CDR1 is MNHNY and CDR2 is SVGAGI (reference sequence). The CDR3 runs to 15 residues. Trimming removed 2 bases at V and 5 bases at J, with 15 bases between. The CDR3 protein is CASSYTTAHRETQYF. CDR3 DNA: TGTGCCAGCAGTTACACGACAGCCCACAGGGAGACCCAGTACTTC.

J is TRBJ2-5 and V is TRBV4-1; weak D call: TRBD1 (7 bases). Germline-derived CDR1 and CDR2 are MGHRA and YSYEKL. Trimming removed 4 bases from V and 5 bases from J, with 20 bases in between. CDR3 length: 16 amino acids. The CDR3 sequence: CASSPQGGAFFETQYF. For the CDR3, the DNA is TGCGCCAGCAGCCCTCAGGGGGGCGCGTTCTTCGAGACCCAGTACTTC.

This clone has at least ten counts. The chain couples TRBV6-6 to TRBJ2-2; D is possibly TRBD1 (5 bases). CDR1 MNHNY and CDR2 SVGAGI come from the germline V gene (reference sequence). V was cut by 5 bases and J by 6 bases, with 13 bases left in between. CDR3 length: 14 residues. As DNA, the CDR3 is TGTGCCAGCAGTGCCTACCAGGGATCCGGGGAGCTGTTTTTT. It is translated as CASSAYQGSGELFF.

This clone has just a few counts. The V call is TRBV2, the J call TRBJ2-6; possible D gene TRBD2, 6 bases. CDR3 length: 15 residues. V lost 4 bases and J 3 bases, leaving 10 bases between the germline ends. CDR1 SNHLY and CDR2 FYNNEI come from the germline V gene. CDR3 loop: CASSATRHGANVLTF. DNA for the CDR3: TGTGCCAGCAGTGCGACTAGACATGGGGCCAACGTCCTGACTTTC.

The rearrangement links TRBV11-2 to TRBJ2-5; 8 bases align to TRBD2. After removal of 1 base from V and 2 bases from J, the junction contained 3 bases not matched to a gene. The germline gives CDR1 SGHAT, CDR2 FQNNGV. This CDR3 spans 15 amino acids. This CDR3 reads CASSLVTSGQETQYF. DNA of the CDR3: TGTGCCAGCAGCTTAGTAACTAGCGGACAAGAGACCCAGTACTTC.

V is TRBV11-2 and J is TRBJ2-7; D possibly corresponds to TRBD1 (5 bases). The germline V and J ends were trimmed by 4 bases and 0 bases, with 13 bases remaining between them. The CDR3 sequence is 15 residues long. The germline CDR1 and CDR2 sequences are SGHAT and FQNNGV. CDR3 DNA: TGTGCCAGCAGCTGGGTGGGGCTGGGCTCCTACGAGCAGTACTTC. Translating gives CASSWVGLGSYEQYF.